The 21 T cell receptor beta chains given below trace back to one sample, sequenced in a study of blood T cell repertoires in COVID-19. Sequenced by immunoSEQ multiplex PCR; TCRdb stores in-frame clones only, minus some. This sample has some 340,000 clones, with about 87% found just once. Sample: PBMCs or T cells enriched from blood (not recorded which). These receptors were taken from a woman under 40 who had recovered from COVID-19.

V is TRBV5-4 and J is TRBJ1-1; D is perhaps TRBD1 (5 bases). The germline gives CDR1 SGHNT, CDR2 YYREEE (reference sequence). V lost 4 bases and J lost 5, with 15 bases in between. The CDR3 spans 14 residues. Here the CDR3 reads CASSPSQGGTEAFF. The CDR3 DNA sequence: TGTGCCAGCAGCCCGTCTCAGGGAGGGACTGAAGCTTTCTTT.

The chain links TRBV10-3 to TRBJ2-3, with 9 bases matching TRBD2. Germline CDR1 is ENHRY and CDR2 is SYGVKD. J gave up 2 bases and V 7 bases, and 1 base lay outside the gene matches. The CDR3 runs to 13 residues. The chain's CDR3 is CAITSGITDTQYF. CDR3 bases: TGTGCCATCACTAGCGGGATCACAGATACGCAGTATTTT.

This chain connects TRBV9 to TRBJ1-1, with D perhaps TRBD1 (6 bases). The CDR3 totals 14 residues. The germline gives CDR1 SGDLS, CDR2 YYNGEE. Trimming removed 4 bases at V and 4 bases at J, with 14 bases between. The CDR3 spells CASSPVRGGTEAFF. The CDR3 coding sequence is TGTGCCAGCAGCCCCGTTAGGGGGGGCACTGAAGCTTTCTTT. Full variable domain (outside the CDR3, taken from reference TRBV9 and TRBJ1-1): DSGVTQTPKHLITATGQRVTLRCSPRSGDLSVYWYQQSLDQGLQFLIQYYNGEERAKGNILERFSAQQFPDLHSELNLSSLELGDSALYFCASSPVRGGTEAFFGQGTRLTVV.

The V call is TRBV6-5, the J call TRBJ1-2, with D possibly being TRBD1 (6 bases). Per the germline V gene, CDR1 is MNHEY and CDR2 is SVGAGI. The CDR3 consists of 15 residues. V lost 7 bases and J lost 2, with 17 bases in between. The CDR3 here is CASIRTVTTNYGYTF. The CDR3 DNA reads as TGTGCCAGCATTCGGACAGTCACTACGAACTATGGCTACACCTTC.

The chain carries TRBV5-6 and TRBJ2-5; D might be TRBD2 (6 bases). Germline V CDR1 and CDR2: SGHDT, YYEEEE. Trimming stripped 0 bases from V and 2 bases from J, with 8 bases between. The CDR3 loop spans 14 amino acids. The CDR3 loop is CASSLVAEQETQYF. As DNA, the CDR3 is TGTGCCAGCAGCTTGGTAGCGGAACAAGAGACCCAGTACTTC.

The J gene is TRBJ2-7, the V gene TRBV4-1; 10 positions agree with TRBD1. This CDR3 contains 17 residues. The J segment lost 7 bases and the V segment lost 1 base, leaving 13 bases of the junction unmatched. The V gene's germline CDR1 is MGHRA and CDR2 YSYEKL. The CDR3 DNA is TGCGCCAGCAGCCAAGTTAAGACAGGGGGCGCCGGAGGGGAGCAGTACTTC. Its translation: CASSQVKTGGAGGEQYF.

The J gene is TRBJ2-7, the V gene TRBV12-3 or TRBV12-4, with 7 bases matching TRBD1. J was trimmed by 5 bases and V by 5 bases; bases with no gene match: 3. The CDR3 length is 12 residues. The CDR3 is CASSQTGDEQYF. DNA for the CDR3: TGTGCCAGCAGTCAAACAGGGGACGAGCAGTACTTC.

This chain connects TRBV7-3 to TRBJ1-1; 7 bases agree with TRBD1. The CDR3 runs 16 residues. Trimming took 2 bases from V and 1 from J; bases not matched to a gene: 7. Germline CDR1 and CDR2: SGHTA and FQGTGA. This chain's CDR3 is CASSLVGGWRNTEAFF. DNA for the CDR3: TGTGCCAGCAGCTTAGTAGGGGGCTGGAGGAACACTGAAGCTTTCTTT.

CDR3 sequence reads: CASRLTGLAGISDTQYF. DNA of the CDR3: TGTGCAAGTCGCTTGACCGGACTAGCGGGGATCTCAGATACGCAGTATTTT. V usage is TRBV12-2 and J usage is TRBJ2-3; TRBD2, the table's D call, was not compared with the DNA. TRBV12-2 is classified as a pseudogene. CDR3 size: 17 residues.

The chain carries TRBV6-4 and TRBJ2-1; 10 positions match TRBD2. V was pared by 6 bases and J by 4 bases, with 6 bases of the junction left unmatched. The CDR3 extends over 15 amino acids. CDR1 is MRHNA, CDR2 SNTAGT, per germline. CDR3 DNA: TGTGCCAGCAGCGTGAGCGGGGGGGTTTACAATGAGCAGTTCTTC. Translated, it gives CASSVSGGVYNEQFF.

The chain has TRBV9 and TRBJ2-7, with D possibly being TRBD2 (5 bases). V lost 4 bases and J lost 2, with 16 bases in between. Germline V gives CDR1 SGDLS, CDR2 YYNGEE. CDR3 size: 15 residues. CDR3 bases: TGTGCCAGCAGCCCCGGACTCACCGCCGCCTACGAGCAGTACTTC. Its translation: CASSPGLTAAYEQYF.

The V and J genes are TRBV5-4 and TRBJ2-5; D is ambiguous. Looked up from germline, CDR1 is SGHNT and CDR2 is YYREEE (reference sequence). V lost 0 bases, J lost 5 bases, and 8 bases lay in between. The CDR3 spans 13 residues. As DNA, the CDR3 is TGTGCCAGCAGCTTGGTGGCCTCGGAGACCCAGTACTTC. Its translation: CASSLVASETQYF.

This chain uses TRBV14 with TRBJ2-5; 8 nucleotides agree with TRBD2. The germline gives CDR1 SGHDN, CDR2 FVKESK. J was trimmed by 9 bases and V by 4 bases; bases with no gene match: 10. This CDR3 is 14 amino acids long. In DNA, the CDR3 is TGTGCCAGCAGCCCCGGGGGGGTGGCCGGACCCCAGTACTTC. This encodes CASSPGGVAGPQYF.

The rearrangement joins TRBV24-1 to TRBJ1-5; possibly TRBD1 for D (5 bases). The CDR3 has 18 amino acids. V was pared by 3 bases and J by 2 bases, with 19 bases between. Germline CDR1 reads KGHDR; CDR2 reads SFDVKD. This CDR3 is CATSDEAGWEEGNQPQHF. The CDR3 DNA sequence: TGTGCCACCAGTGATGAGGCAGGGTGGGAAGAGGGCAATCAGCCCCAGCATTTT.

The rearrangement joins TRBV28 to TRBJ2-7, with 7 bases matching TRBD1. The V gene's germline CDR1 is MDHEN and CDR2 SYDVKM. V dropped 6 bases and J dropped 1; count of bases not matched to a gene: 6. The CDR3 covers 14 residues. CDR3 coding DNA: TGTGCCAGCAGATATCTGGGACAGTCCTACGAGCAGTACTTC. The encoded protein is CASRYLGQSYEQYF.

The V gene is TRBV10-3, the J gene TRBJ2-5; TRBD2 matches at 11 bases. V lost 6 bases to trimming and J lost 6 bases; unmatched junction nucleotides: 6. CDR1 is ENHRY and CDR2 is SYGVKD in the germline V gene. The CDR3 length is 14 residues. The DNA for the CDR3 is TGTGCCATCAGCGTAGCGGGGGGGCCACAGACCCAGTACTTC. Protein sequence: CAISVAGGPQTQYF.

The chain recombines TRBV5-1 with TRBJ2-1; D might be TRBD2 (6 bases). The CDR3 is made up of 14 amino acids. V lost 4 bases and J 6 bases, leaving 14 bases between the germline ends. CDR1 and CDR2 (germline): SGHRS, YFSETQ. CDR3 sequence reads: CASSITGGRNEQFF. The CDR3, as DNA: TGCGCCAGCAGCATCACCGGGGGACGCAATGAGCAGTTCTTC.

This chain uses TRBV9 with TRBJ1-2; D is unclear. V was trimmed by 0 bases and J by 1 base, leaving 10 bases between them. The CDR3 covers 15 residues. Germline CDR1 SGDLS, CDR2 YYNGEE. CDR3 sequence: CASSVGTVINYGYTF. Here the CDR3 DNA reads TGTGCCAGCAGCGTAGGAACAGTAATTAACTATGGCTACACCTTC.

The rearrangement links TRBV7-8 to TRBJ1-5; no clear D. The CDR3 length is 15 residues. CDR1 SGHVS and CDR2 FQNEAQ come from the germline V gene. Trimming took off 3 bases at V and 2 bases at J, with 11 bases between the two ends. CDR3 DNA: TGTGCCAGCAGCTTCGTGGCCGGGGGCAATCAGCCCCAGCATTTT. As protein: CASSFVAGGNQPQHF.

The chain carries TRBV18 and TRBJ1-6; 9 bases are shared with TRBD1. Germline V gives CDR1 KGHSH, CDR2 LQKENI. The CDR3 totals 14 residues. V shed 6 bases, J shed 8 bases, and the junction held 5 bases outside the gene matches. CDR3 residues: CASSLQGAHSPLHF. The CDR3 nucleotides are TGTGCCAGCTCTCTACAGGGGGCGCATTCACCCCTCCACTTT.

The rearrangement uses TRBV18 and TRBJ1-5; 7 nucleotides line up with TRBD1. The V and J ends lost 2 bases and 3 bases, in that order; junction bases with no gene match: 7. CDR3 length equals 16 residues. Per the germline V gene, CDR1 is KGHSH and CDR2 is LQKENI. The CDR3 is CASSPIGTAFNQPQHF. CDR3 DNA: TGTGCCAGCTCACCAATTGGGACAGCCTTCAATCAGCCCCAGCATTTT.